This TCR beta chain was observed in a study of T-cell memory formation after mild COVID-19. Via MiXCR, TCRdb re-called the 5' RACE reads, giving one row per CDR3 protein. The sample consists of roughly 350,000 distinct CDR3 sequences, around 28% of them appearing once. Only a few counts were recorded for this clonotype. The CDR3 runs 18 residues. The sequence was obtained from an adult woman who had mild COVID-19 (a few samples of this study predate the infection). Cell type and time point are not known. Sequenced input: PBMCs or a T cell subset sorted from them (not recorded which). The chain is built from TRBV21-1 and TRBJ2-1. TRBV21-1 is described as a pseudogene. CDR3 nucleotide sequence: TGTGCCAGCAGCAAAGGGGTCTGGCCGAATCACTCCTACAATGAGCAGTTCTTC. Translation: CASSKGVWPNHSYNEQFF.